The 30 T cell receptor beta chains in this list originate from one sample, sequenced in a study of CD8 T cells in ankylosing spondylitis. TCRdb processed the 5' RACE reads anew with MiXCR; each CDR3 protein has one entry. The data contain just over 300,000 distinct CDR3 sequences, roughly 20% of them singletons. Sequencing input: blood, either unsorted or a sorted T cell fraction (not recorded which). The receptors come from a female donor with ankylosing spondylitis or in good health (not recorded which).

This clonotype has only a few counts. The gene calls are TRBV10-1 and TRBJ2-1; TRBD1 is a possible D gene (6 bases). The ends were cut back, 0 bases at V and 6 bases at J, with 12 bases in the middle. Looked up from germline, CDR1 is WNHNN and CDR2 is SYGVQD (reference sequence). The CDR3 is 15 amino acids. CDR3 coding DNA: TGCGCCAGCAGTGAGTCCCCCCCAGGGGTCAATGAGCAGTTCTTC. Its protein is CASSESPPGVNEQFF.

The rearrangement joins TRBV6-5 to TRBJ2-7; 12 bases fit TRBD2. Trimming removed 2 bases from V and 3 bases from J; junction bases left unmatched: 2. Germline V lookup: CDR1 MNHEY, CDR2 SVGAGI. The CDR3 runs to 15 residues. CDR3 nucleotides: TGTGCCAGCAGTTACCGGACTAGCGGGGACTACGAGCAGTACTTC. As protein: CASSYRTSGDYEQYF.

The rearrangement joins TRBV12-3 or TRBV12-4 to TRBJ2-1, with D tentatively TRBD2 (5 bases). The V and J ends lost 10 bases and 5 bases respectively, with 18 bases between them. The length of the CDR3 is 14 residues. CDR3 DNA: TGTGCCATCTCGACCGGGGAAACGGACAATGAGCAGTTCTTC. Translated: CAISTGETDNEQFF.

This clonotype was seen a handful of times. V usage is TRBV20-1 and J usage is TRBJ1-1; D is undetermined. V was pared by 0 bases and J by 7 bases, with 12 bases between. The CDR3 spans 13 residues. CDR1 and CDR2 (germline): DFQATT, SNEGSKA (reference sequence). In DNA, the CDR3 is TGCAGTGCTAGAGAGTGGGGAAGGGATGAAGCTTTCTTT. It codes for CSAREWGRDEAFF.

CDR3 protein: CASSEGLLGELFF. CDR3 in DNA: TGCGCCAGCAGTGAGGGACTTTTGGGGGAGCTGTTTTTT. The chain joins TRBV10-2 to TRBJ2-2, with D possibly TRBD2 on 5 matching bases. The CDR3 sequence is 13 residues long. From germline, CDR1 is WSHSY and CDR2 SAAADI. Trimming removed 2 bases at V and 8 bases at J, with 9 bases between.

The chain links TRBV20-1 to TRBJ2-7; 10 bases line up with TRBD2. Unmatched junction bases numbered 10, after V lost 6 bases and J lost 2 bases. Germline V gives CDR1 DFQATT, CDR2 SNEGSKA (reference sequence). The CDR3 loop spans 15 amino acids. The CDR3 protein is CSATTPGTSAYEQYF. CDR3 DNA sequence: TGCAGTGCCACTACTCCCGGGACTAGCGCCTACGAGCAGTACTTC.

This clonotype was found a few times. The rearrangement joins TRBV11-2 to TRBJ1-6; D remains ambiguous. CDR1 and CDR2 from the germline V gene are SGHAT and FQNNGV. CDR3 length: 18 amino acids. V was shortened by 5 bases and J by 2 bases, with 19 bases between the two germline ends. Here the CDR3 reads CASSARGGGNAYNSPLHF. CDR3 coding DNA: TGTGCCAGCAGCGCCCGGGGAGGAGGGAACGCCTATAATTCACCCCTCCACTTT.

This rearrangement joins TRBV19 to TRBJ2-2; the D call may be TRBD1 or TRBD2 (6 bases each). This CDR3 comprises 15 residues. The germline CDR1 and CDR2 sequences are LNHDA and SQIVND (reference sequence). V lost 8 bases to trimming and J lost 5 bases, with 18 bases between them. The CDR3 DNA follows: TGTGCCAGTTGCTCCGGGGGCGGTGGGACCGGGGAGCTGTTTTTT. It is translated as CASCSGGGGTGELFF. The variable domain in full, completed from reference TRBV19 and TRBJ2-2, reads DGGITQSPKYLFRKEGQNVTLSCEQNLNHDAMYWYRQDPGQGLRLIYYSQIVNDFQKGDIAEGYSVSREKKESFPLTVTSAQKNPTAFYLCASCSGGGGTGELFFGEGSRLTVL.

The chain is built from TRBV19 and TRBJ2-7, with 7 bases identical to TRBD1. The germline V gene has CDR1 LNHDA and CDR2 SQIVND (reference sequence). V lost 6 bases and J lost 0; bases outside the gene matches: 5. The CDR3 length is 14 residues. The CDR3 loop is CASSTGTDSYEQYF. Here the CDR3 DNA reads TGTGCCAGTAGCACCGGGACAGACTCCTACGAGCAGTACTTC.

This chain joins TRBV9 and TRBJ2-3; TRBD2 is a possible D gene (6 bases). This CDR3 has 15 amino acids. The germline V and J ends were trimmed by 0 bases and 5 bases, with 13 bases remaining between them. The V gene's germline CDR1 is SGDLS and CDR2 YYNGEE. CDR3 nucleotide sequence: TGTGCCAGCAGCGTAGCGGGAGTTCGGGGAGATACGCAGTATTTT. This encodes CASSVAGVRGDTQYF. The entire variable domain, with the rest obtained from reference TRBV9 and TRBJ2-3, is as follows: DSGVTQTPKHLITATGQRVTLRCSPRSGDLSVYWYQQSLDQGLQFLIQYYNGEERAKGNILERFSAQQFPDLHSELNLSSLELGDSALYFCASSVAGVRGDTQYFGPGTRLTVL.

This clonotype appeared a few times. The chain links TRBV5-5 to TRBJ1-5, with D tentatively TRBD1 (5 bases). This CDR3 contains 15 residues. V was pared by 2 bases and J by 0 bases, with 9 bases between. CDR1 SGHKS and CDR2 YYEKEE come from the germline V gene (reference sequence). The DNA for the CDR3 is TGTGCCAGCAGCTTAGGGGTGGGTAGCAATCAGCCCCAGCATTTT. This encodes CASSLGVGSNQPQHF.

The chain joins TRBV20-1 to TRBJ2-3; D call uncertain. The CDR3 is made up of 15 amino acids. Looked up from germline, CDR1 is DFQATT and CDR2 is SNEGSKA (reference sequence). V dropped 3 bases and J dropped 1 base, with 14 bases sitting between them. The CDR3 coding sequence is TGCAGTGCTAGTTACGGCTCCCCCGGCACAGATACGCAGTATTTT. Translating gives CSASYGSPGTDTQYF.

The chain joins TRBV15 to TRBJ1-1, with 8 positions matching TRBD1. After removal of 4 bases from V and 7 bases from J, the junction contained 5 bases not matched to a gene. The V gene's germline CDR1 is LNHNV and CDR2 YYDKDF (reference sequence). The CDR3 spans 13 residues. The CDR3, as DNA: TGTGCCACCAGCATAGACAGGGGCGGTGAAGCTTTCTTT. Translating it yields CATSIDRGGEAFF.

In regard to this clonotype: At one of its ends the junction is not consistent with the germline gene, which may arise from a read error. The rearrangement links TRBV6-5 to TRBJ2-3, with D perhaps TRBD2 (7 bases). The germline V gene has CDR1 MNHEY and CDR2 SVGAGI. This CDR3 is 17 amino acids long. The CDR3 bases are TGCGCCAGCAGTTACTCGAAAGGGGGGGCAAGCGCAGATACGCAGTATTTT. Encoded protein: CASSYSKGGASADTQYF.

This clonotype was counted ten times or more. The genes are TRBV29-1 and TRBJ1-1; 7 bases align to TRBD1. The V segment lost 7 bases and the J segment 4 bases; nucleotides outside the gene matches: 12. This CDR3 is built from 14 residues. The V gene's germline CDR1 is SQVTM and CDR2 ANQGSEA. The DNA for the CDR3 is TGCAGCGCAGGGGAGGGGGCGCTTGGCACTGAAGCTTTCTTT. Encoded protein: CSAGEGALGTEAFF.

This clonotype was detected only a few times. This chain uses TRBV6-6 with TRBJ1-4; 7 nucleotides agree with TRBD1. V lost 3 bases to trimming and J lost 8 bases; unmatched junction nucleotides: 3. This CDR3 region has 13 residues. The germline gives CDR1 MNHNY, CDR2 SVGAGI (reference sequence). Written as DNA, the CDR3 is TGTGCCAGCAGTTATCCAGGGGGGGAAAAACTGTTTTTT. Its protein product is CASSYPGGEKLFF.

The CDR3 DNA sequence: TGTGCCAGCAGCTGGCGGGGAGATACGCAGTATTTT. It codes for CASSWRGDTQYF. This rearrangement joins TRBV11-2 to TRBJ2-3; D may be TRBD2 (6 bases). V dropped 4 bases and J dropped 5 bases, with 7 bases sitting between them. CDR3 length equals 12 residues. The germline CDR1 and CDR2 sequences are SGHAT and FQNNGV.

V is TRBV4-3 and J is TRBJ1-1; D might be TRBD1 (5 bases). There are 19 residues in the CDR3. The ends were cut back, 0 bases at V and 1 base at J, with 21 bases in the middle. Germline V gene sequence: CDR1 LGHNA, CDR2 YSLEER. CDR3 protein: CASSQDLCFFGGGNTEAFF. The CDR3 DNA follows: TGCGCCAGCAGCCAAGATCTATGTTTTTTTGGGGGAGGGAACACTGAAGCTTTCTTT.

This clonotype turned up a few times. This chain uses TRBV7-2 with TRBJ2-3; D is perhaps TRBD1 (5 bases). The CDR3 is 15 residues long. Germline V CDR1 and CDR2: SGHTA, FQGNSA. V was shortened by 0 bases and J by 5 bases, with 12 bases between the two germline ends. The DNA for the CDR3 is TGTGCCAGCAGCTTAGCTTGGGGCTTACAAGATACGCAGTATTTT. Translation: CASSLAWGLQDTQYF.

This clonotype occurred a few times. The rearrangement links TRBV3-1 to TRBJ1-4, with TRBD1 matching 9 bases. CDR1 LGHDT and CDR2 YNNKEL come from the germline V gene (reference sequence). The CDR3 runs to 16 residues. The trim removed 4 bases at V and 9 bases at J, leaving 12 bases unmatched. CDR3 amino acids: CASSPGQGTATKKLFF. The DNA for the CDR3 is TGTGCCAGCAGCCCAGGACAGGGGACGGCCACGAAAAAACTGTTTTTT.

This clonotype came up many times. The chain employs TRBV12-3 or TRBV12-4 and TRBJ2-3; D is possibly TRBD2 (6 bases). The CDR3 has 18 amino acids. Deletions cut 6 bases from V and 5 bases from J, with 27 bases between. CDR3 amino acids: CASRHTRLTGVGIDTQYF. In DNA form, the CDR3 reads TGTGCCAGCAGGCACACGAGGCTGACGGGAGTTGGCATAGATACGCAGTATTTT.

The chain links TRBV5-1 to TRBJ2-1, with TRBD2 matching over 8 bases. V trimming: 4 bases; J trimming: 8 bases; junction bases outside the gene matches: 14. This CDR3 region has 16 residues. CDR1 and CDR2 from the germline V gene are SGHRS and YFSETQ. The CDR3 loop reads CASSGGTSGGRDEQFF. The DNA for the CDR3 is TGCGCCAGCAGCGGCGGGACTAGTGGGGGTCGGGATGAGCAGTTCTTC.

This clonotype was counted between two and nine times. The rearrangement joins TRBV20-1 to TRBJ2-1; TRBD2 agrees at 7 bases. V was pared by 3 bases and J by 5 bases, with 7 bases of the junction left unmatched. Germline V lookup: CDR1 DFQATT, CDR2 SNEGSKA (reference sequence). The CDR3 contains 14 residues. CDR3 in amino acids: CSARDGRSHNEQFF. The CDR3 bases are TGCAGTGCTAGGGACGGGAGGAGCCACAATGAGCAGTTCTTC.

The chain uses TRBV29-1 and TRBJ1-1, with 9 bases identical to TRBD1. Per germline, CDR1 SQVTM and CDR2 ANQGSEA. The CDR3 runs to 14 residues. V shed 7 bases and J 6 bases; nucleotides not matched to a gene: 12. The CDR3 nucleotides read TGCAGCGCTTGGACAGGGGAGGAGCGACCTGAAGCTTTCTTT. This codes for CSAWTGEERPEAFF.

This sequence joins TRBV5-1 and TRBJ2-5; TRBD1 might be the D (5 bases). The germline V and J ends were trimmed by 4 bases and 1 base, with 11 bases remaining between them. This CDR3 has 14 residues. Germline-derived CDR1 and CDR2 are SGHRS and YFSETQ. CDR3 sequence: CASSQTVLQETQYF. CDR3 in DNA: TGCGCCAGCAGCCAGACAGTTCTCCAAGAGACCCAGTACTTC.

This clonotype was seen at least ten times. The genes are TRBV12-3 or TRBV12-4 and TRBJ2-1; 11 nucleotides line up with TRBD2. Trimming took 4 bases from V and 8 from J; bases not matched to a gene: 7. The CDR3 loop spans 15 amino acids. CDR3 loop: CASSSLLAGVDEQFF. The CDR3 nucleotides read TGTGCCAGCAGTTCCTTACTAGCGGGAGTTGATGAGCAGTTCTTC.

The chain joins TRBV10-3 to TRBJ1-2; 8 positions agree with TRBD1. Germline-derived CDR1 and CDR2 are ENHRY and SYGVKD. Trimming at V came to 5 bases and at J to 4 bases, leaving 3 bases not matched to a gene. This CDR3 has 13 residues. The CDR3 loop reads CAISPGQGYGYTF. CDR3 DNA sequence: TGTGCCATCAGTCCCGGACAGGGCTATGGCTACACCTTC.

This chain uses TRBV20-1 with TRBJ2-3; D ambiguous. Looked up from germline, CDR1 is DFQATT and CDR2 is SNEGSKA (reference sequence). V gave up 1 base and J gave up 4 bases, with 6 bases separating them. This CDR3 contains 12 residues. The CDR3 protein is CSARAGPDTQYF. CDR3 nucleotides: TGCAGTGCTAGAGCTGGCCCAGATACGCAGTATTTT.

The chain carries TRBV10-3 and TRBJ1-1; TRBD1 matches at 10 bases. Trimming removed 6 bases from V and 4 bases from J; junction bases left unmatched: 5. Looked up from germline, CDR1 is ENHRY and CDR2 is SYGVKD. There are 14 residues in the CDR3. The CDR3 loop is CAISGQGDITEAFF. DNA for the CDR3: TGTGCCATCAGCGGACAGGGGGATATCACTGAAGCTTTCTTT.

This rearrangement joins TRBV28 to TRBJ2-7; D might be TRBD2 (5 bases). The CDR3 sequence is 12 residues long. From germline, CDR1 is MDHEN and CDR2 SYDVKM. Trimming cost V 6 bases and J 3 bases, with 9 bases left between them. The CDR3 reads CASSALVYEQYF. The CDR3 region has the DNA TGTGCCAGCAGCGCACTAGTCTACGAGCAGTACTTC.